One sample yielded the 13 T cell receptor beta chains listed below, sequenced in a study of T cells after somatic rescue of genetic block. Assay used: immunoSEQ multiplex PCR; TCRdb lists only in-frame clones, some missing. This table holds around 12,000 clones, about 74% found once. The sequencing input was peripheral blood mononuclear cells (PBMCs). These receptors all stem from a boy under 18.

This clone showed up just a few times. CDR3 bases: TGTGCCAGCAGTGTGATCGGCACTGAAGCTTTCTTT. Its translation is CASSVIGTEAFF. The chain is built from TRBV2 and TRBJ1-1; no firm D call. This CDR3 is 12 amino acids long. In germline, CDR1 is SNHLY, CDR2 FYNNEI. Trimming left V 4 bases short and J 4 bases short, with 7 bases between.

The DNA of the CDR3 is TGTGCCAGCAGCCCATCGGGGGTTGATACGCAGTATTTT. Translated: CASSPSGVDTQYF. The chain links TRBV7-9 to TRBJ2-3, with a weak D call TRBD2 (6 bases). Germline CDR1 reads SEHNR; CDR2 reads FQNEAQ (reference sequence). Trimming cost V 5 bases and J 6 bases, with 12 bases left between them. The CDR3 has 13 residues.

The chain has TRBV13 and TRBJ2-5; 8 bases fit TRBD1. The J call may be mistaken, given a closer DNA end match to TRBJ2-7. The CDR3 sequence is 15 residues long. The germline CDR1 and CDR2 sequences are PRHDT and FYEKMQ (reference sequence). Here the CDR3 DNA reads TGTGCCAGCAGTTTTACTCGACAGGGGACCTACGAGCAGTACTTC. It specifies CASSFTRQGTYEQYF.

The V and J genes are TRBV19 and TRBJ2-3; D possibly corresponds to TRBD1 (6 bases). Germline assignment: CDR1 LNHDA and CDR2 SQIVND (reference sequence). V was trimmed by 0 bases and J by 3 bases, leaving 16 bases between them. The CDR3 is made up of 17 amino acids. DNA of the CDR3: TGTGCCAGTAGTATAGATCCCAGGGGCCATCCTACAGATACGCAGTATTTT. This codes for CASSIDPRGHPTDTQYF.

The chain has TRBV6-5 and TRBJ2-5; weak D call: TRBD2 (7 bases). CDR3 size: 15 residues. Looked up from germline, CDR1 is MNHEY and CDR2 is SVGAGI. Trimming left V 0 bases short and J 5 bases short, with 13 bases between. DNA of the CDR3: TGTGCCAGCAGTTACTCGGGGGGGCGAATTGAGACCCAGTACTTC. As protein: CASSYSGGRIETQYF.

This clone has only a few counts. This CDR3 is CASRIRGLGEKLFF. In nucleotides, the CDR3 is TGTGCCAGCAGAATCAGGGGGCTCGGGGAAAAACTGTTTTTT. The chain is built from TRBV6-1 and TRBJ1-4; 8 positions match TRBD1. The length of the CDR3 is 14 residues. Losses at the gene ends were 6 bases for V and 8 bases for J; bases not matched to a gene: 8. Germline V lookup: CDR1 MNHNS, CDR2 SASEGT.

The gene calls are TRBV5-6 and TRBJ1-5, with D possibly matching TRBD1 (5 bases). CDR1 and CDR2 from the germline V gene are SGHDT and YYEEEE. The CDR3 is made up of 14 amino acids. V shed 2 bases and J shed 5 bases, with 11 bases lying between them. CDR3 DNA sequence: TGTGCCAGCAGCTTCGGGGACTCACATCAGCCCCAGCATTTT. Its protein product is CASSFGDSHQPQHF.

In this sample, this clone turned up once. The chain links TRBV2 to TRBJ1-2, with 8 bases that match TRBD1. Germline lookup yields CDR1 SNHLY and CDR2 FYNNEI. The CDR3 totals 14 residues. V lost 6 bases and J lost 5; bases outside the gene matches: 8. The DNA for the CDR3 is TGTGCCAGCAGCCCTGACAGGGGAAGTTATGGCTACACCTTC. Translating gives CASSPDRGSYGYTF.

V is TRBV30 and J is TRBJ1-2; TRBD1 aligns across 7 bases. Per germline, CDR1 GTSNPN and CDR2 SVGIG (reference sequence). This CDR3 has 12 amino acids. J gave up 8 bases and V 4 bases, and 7 bases lay outside the gene matches. The chain's CDR3 is CAWMTGYEGYTF. Written as DNA, the CDR3 is TGTGCCTGGATGACAGGGTATGAAGGCTACACCTTC. Looking up the rest from reference TRBV30 and TRBJ1-2 gives the full variable domain: SQTIHQWPATLVQPVGSPLSLECTVEGTSNPNLYWYRQAAGRGLQLLFYSVGIGQISSEVPQNLSASRPQDRQFILSSKKLLLSDSGFYLCAWMTGYEGYTFGSGTRLTVV.

This clone turned up a few times. The rearrangement uses TRBV6-5 and TRBJ2-7; D is possibly TRBD1 (6 bases). Trimming stripped 3 bases from V and 6 bases from J, with 21 bases between. The germline V gene encodes CDR1 MNHEY and CDR2 SVGAGI. The CDR3 covers 16 residues. As DNA, the CDR3 is TGTGCCAGCAGTTATTCCCTATTCCCTACAGGGACCGAGCAGTACTTC. It translates to CASSYSLFPTGTEQYF.

The rearrangement joins TRBV5-1 to TRBJ2-5, with 11 bases matching TRBD2. The J call may be in error: the DNA end matches TRBJ2-7 better. This CDR3 has 16 amino acids. In germline, CDR1 is SGHRS, CDR2 YFSETQ. The CDR3 bases are TGCGCCAGCAGCTTAAATCCAACTAGCGGGGGACACGAGCAGTACTTC. Its translation is CASSLNPTSGGHEQYF.

This rearrangement joins TRBV11-2 to TRBJ2-7, with 8 bases identical to TRBD1. V gave up 5 bases and J gave up 6 bases; unmatched junction bases: 12. The CDR3 is 15 amino acids. CDR1 is SGHAT, CDR2 FQNNGV, per germline. As DNA, the CDR3 is TGTGCCAGCAGCCTTCGTGGACAGGGTTATGGCGAGCAGTACTTC. Translated: CASSLRGQGYGEQYF. The complete variable domain, with remaining parts taken from reference TRBV11-2 and TRBJ2-7, reads EAGVAQSPRYKIIEKRQSVAFWCNPISGHATLYWYQQILGQGPKLLIQFQNNGVVDDSQLPKDRFSAERLKGVDSTLKIQPAKLEDSAVYLCASSLRGQGYGEQYFGPGTRLTVT.

The chain joins TRBV9 to TRBJ1-1; TRBD1 matches 12 bases. The CDR3 is 17 amino acids. Germline V gives CDR1 SGDLS, CDR2 YYNGEE. Unmatched junction bases numbered 10, after V lost 4 bases and J lost 3 bases. The CDR3 region is CASSFRDRGPVDTEAFF. DNA for the CDR3: TGTGCCAGCAGCTTCCGGGACAGGGGGCCGGTGGACACTGAAGCTTTCTTT.